The 5 T cell receptor beta chains listed next were all sequenced from one sample in a study of blood T cells in healthy people across ages. PCR was performed a second time for 7 to 11 cycles using a sample-barcoded 5' primer and a J-beta primer mix. Each CDR3 protein is one row after TCRdb ran MiXCR on the 5' RACE reads. This sample yields about 580,000 distinct CDR3 sequences, of which around half are seen a single time; around 25% belongs to the top ten. Sequences were obtained from blood. The receptors derive from a man older than 75 in good health.

CDR3 region: CASSQEMTGNYEQYF. CDR3 nucleotide sequence: TGCGCCAGCAGCCAAGAGATGACAGGTAACTACGAGCAGTACTTC. The V and J genes are TRBV4-3 and TRBJ2-5; D perhaps matches TRBD1 (6 bases). The DNA end is more similar to TRBJ2-7, so the J call may be wrong. CDR3 length: 15 amino acids. The germline gives CDR1 LGHNA, CDR2 YSLEER.

The genes are TRBV7-9 and TRBJ2-7, with TRBD1 as a possible D gene (6 bases). V was shortened by 4 bases and J by 2 bases, with 15 bases between the two germline ends. Germline values: CDR1 SEHNR, CDR2 FQNEAQ (reference sequence). This CDR3 is built from 15 residues. The CDR3, as DNA: TGTGCCAGCAGCTCATCCGGGACACCCACCTACGAGCAGTACTTC. Protein: CASSSSGTPTYEQYF.

This clonotype was found a few times. V and J are TRBV20-1 and TRBJ2-7; perhaps TRBD2 as D (6 bases). The J call may be mistaken, given a closer DNA end match to TRBJ2-4. Germline CDR1 is DFQATT and CDR2 is SNEGSKA (reference sequence). This CDR3 region has 12 residues. The CDR3 loop is CSARKLAGIQYF. CDR3 bases: TGCAGTGCTAGAAAACTAGCCGGCATTCAGTACTTC.

The chain links TRBV20-1 to TRBJ2-6, with TRBD1 matching over 12 bases. V lost 3 bases and J lost 8; bases outside the gene matches: 17. Germline V lookup: CDR1 DFQATT, CDR2 SNEGSKA (reference sequence). The CDR3 extends over 19 amino acids. CDR3 amino acids: CSASVEPGQGAFRPNVLTF. CDR3 bases: TGCAGTGCTAGCGTTGAGCCGGGACAGGGGGCCTTCAGGCCCAACGTCCTGACTTTC.

The V call is TRBV20-1, the J call TRBJ1-1, with D unclear. V lost 7 bases and J 1 base, leaving 13 bases between the germline ends. The CDR3 covers 13 residues. Germline V lookup: CDR1 DFQATT, CDR2 SNEGSKA (reference sequence). The CDR3 spells CSVEVMANTEAFF. The CDR3 DNA is TGCAGTGTGGAGGTCATGGCGAACACTGAAGCTTTCTTT.